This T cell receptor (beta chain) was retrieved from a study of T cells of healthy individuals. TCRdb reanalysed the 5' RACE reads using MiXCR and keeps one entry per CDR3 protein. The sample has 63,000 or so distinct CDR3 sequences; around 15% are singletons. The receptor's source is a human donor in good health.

Written as DNA, the CDR3 is TGTGCCAGCAGTGAGGAATCGTCGTCAGCGGTGACTGCCTACGAGCAGTACTTC. Amino acid sequence: CASSEESSSAVTAYEQYF. This chain links TRBV25-1 with TRBJ2-7; a possible D gene is TRBD2 (5 bases). The CDR3 sequence is 18 residues long. Germline V CDR1 and CDR2: MGHDK, SYGVNS. V was shortened by 3 bases and J by 2 bases, with 23 bases between the two germline ends.